This T cell receptor (beta chain) was identified during a study of T cells after somatic rescue of genetic block. Method: immunoSEQ multiplex PCR; TCRdb's copy keeps in-frame clones and lacks some. This table holds tens of thousands of clones, just over 90% found once. Germline V gene data show CDR1 as SGHDT and CDR2 as YYEEEE. The CDR3 has 15 amino acids. The V end lost 5 bases, the J end lost 6 bases, and 20 bases lay between the germline ends. The rearrangement uses TRBV5-6 and TRBJ1-1; D possibly corresponds to TRBD1 (5 bases). The receptor's source is a young man. The sample was peripheral blood mononuclear cells (PBMCs). In nucleotides, the CDR3 is TGTGCCAGCAGATTCGGTGGGGGGAAAGGGCCTGAAGCTTTCTTT. Amino acids: CASRFGGGKGPEAFF.